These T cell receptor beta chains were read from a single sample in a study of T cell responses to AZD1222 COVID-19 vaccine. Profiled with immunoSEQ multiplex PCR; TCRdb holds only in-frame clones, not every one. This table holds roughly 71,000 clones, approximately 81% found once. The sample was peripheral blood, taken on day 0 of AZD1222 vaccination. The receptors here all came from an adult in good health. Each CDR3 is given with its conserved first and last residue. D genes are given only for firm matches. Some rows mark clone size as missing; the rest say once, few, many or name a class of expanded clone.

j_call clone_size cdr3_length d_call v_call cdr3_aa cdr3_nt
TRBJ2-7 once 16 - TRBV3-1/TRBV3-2 CASSQGLPGYAYEQYF TGTGCCAGCAGCCAAGGCCTACCCGGCTATGCCTACGAGCAGTACTTC
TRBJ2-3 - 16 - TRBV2 CASSEGKRLSTDTQYF TGTGCCAGCAGTGAAGGGAAGAGGTTAAGCACAGATACGCAGTATTTT
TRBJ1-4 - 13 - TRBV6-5 CASSYVWGEKLFF TGTGCCAGCAGTTACGTGTGGGGTGAAAAACTGTTTTTT
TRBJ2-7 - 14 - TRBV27 CASSLEWGVGEQYF TGTGCCAGCAGTTTAGAGTGGGGCGTGGGGGAGCAGTACTTC
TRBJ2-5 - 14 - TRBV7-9 CASSVGGSQETQYF TGTGCCAGCAGCGTAGGGGGTTCCCAAGAGACCCAGTACTTC
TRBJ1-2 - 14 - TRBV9 CASSAAQGRNGYTF TGTGCCAGCAGCGCTGCCCAGGGGCGGAATGGCTACACCTTC
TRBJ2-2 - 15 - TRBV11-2 CASSQGPGHTGELFF TGTGCCAGCAGCCAAGGACCGGGGCACACCGGGGAGCTGTTTTTT
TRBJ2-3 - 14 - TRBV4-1 CASSQLVVTDTQYF TGCGCCAGCAGCCAACTTGTGGTCACAGATACGCAGTATTTT
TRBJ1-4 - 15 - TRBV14 CASSQEEDQGEKLFF TGTGCCAGCAGCCAAGAAGAAGATCAGGGTGAAAAACTGTTTTTT
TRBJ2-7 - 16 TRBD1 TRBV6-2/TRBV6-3 CASSYRKTGGVYEQYF TGTGCCAGCAGTTACAGAAAGACAGGGGGTGTTTACGAGCAGTACTTC
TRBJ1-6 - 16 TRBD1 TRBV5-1 CASSLSFTGAGSPLHF TGCGCCAGCAGCCTTTCATTCACAGGGGCGGGCTCACCCCTCCACTTT
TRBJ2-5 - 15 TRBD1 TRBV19 CASSMGQGKVQTQYF TGTGCCAGTAGTATGGGACAGGGGAAGGTGCAGACCCAGTACTTC
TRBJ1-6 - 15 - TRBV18 CASSPGAGLNSPLHF TGTGCCAGCTCACCGGGCGCGGGTCTTAATTCACCCCTCCACTTT
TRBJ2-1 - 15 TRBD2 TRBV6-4 CASSFLAGGYNEQFF TGTGCCAGCAGTTTTCTAGCGGGGGGATACAATGAGCAGTTCTTC
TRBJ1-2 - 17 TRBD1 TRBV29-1 CSVEVLNPGQLNYGYTF TGCAGCGTTGAAGTTCTTAATCCGGGACAGCTTAACTATGGCTACACCTTC
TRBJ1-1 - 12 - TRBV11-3 CASSLLNTEAFF TGTGCCAGCAGCCTACTGAACACTGAAGCTTTCTTT
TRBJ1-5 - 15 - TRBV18 CASSVSQGSNQPQHF TGTGCCAGCTCCGTCTCCCAGGGTAGCAATCAGCCCCAGCATTTT
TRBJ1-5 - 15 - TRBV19 CASSMSSVANQPQHF TGTGCCAGTAGTATGTCGTCCGTCGCGAATCAGCCCCAGCATTTT
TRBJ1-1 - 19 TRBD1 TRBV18 CASSHLPSRDRDKNTEAFF TGTGCCAGCTCACACCTACCCTCCCGGGACAGGGACAAGAACACTGAAGCTTTCTTT
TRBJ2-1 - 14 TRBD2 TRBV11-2 CAVGGLAGLNEQFF TGTGCCGTCGGCGGGCTAGCGGGTCTCAATGAGCAGTTCTTC
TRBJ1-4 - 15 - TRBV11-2 CASSPGQRDNEKLFF TGTGCCAGCAGCCCAGGACAGCGAGATAATGAAAAACTGTTTTTT
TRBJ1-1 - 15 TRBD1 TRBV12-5 CASGLRTGGNTEAFF TGTGCTAGTGGTTTACGGACAGGGGGAAACACTGAAGCTTTCTTT
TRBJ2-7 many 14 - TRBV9 CASSVAQGTYEQYF TGTGCCAGCAGCGTAGCGCAGGGGACCTACGAGCAGTACTTC
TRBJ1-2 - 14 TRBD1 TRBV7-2 CASSLDRGSDGYTF TGTGCCAGCAGCTTAGACAGGGGGTCAGATGGCTACACCTTC
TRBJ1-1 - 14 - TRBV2 CASFRASSNTEAFF TGTGCCAGCTTCAGGGCCTCATCCAACACTGAAGCTTTCTTT
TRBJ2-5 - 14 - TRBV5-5 CASRRQGFTETQYF TGTGCCAGCAGGCGGCAGGGGTTCACAGAGACCCAGTACTTC
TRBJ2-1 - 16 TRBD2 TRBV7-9 CASSLMGLADYNEQFF TGTGCCAGCAGCTTAATGGGACTAGCGGACTACAATGAGCAGTTCTTC
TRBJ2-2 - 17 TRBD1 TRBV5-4 CASSFGLRTGNGGELFF TGTGCCAGCAGCTTTGGCCTAAGGACAGGGAACGGGGGGGAGCTGTTTTTT
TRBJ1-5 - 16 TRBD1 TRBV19 CASILPRGRGNQPQHF TGTGCCAGTATCCTACCCAGGGGGCGAGGGAATCAGCCCCAGCATTTT
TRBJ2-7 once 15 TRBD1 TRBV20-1 CSASTLDRGKYEQYF TGCAGTGCTAGTACTCTAGACAGGGGGAAATACGAGCAGTACTTC
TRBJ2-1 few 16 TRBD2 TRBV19 CASSIGVAGIYNEQFF TGTGCCAGTAGTATAGGGGTAGCGGGGATATACAATGAGCAGTTCTTC
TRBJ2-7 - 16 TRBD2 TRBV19 CASSIEVAGVGYEQYF TGTGCCAGTAGTATTGAGGTAGCGGGAGTTGGCTACGAGCAGTACTTC
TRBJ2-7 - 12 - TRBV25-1 CASSDPTYEQYF TGTGCCAGCAGTGATCCCACCTACGAGCAGTACTTC
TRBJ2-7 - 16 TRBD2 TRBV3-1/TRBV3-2 CASSRAGGPTGYEQYF TGTGCCAGCAGCCGAGCGGGAGGCCCTACAGGGTACGAGCAGTACTTC
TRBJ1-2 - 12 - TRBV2 CASSEAVYGYTF TGTGCCAGCAGTGAAGCGGTCTATGGCTACACCTTC
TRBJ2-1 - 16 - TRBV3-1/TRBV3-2 CASSDTVRGVGNEQFF TGTGCCAGCAGCGACACAGTCCGGGGTGTTGGTAATGAGCAGTTCTTC
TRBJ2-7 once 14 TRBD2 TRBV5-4 CASSFSGGPYEQYF TGTGCCAGCAGCTTTAGCGGGGGTCCCTACGAGCAGTACTTC
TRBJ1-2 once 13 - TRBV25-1 CASSAGQNYGYTF TGTGCCAGCAGTGCAGGACAGAACTATGGCTACACCTTC
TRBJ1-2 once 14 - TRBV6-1 CASSEQTLNYGYTF TGTGCCAGCAGTGAACAAACTCTTAACTATGGCTACACCTTC
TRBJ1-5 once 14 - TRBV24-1 CATSEGGKDQPQHF TGTGCCACCAGTGAGGGAGGGAAGGATCAGCCCCAGCATTTT
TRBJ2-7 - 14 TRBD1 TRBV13 CASSRGQIYYEQYF TGTGCCAGCAGCCGGGGACAGATTTACTACGAGCAGTACTTC
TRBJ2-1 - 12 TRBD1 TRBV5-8 CASSWQGDEQFF TGTGCCAGCAGCTGGCAGGGGGATGAGCAGTTCTTC
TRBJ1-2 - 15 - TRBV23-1 CASSRRDTSYYGYTF TGCGCCAGCAGTCGCCGGGACACCTCCTACTATGGCTACACCTTC
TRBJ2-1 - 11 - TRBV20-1 CSAGVLGEQFF TGCAGTGCTGGGGTCCTGGGAGAGCAGTTCTTC
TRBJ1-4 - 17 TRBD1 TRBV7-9 CASRDRQGMGTNEKLFF TGTGCCAGCAGAGATCGACAGGGGATGGGAACTAATGAAAAACTGTTTTTT
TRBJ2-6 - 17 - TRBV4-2 CASSLNFRISGANVLTF TGTGCCAGCAGCCTTAACTTCAGGATCTCTGGGGCCAACGTCCTGACTTTC
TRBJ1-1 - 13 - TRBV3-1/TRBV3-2 CASTSQGQTEAFF TGTGCCAGCACCTCACAAGGACAGACTGAAGCTTTCTTT
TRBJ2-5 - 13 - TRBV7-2 CASSSSFGKTQYF TGTGCCAGCAGCTCCTCCTTTGGGAAGACCCAGTACTTC
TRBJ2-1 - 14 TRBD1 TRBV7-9 CASSSRTGAREQFF TGTGCCAGCAGCTCGCGGACAGGGGCGAGGGAGCAGTTCTTC
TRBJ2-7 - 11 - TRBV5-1 CASSSTYEQYF TGCGCCAGCAGCTCTACCTACGAGCAGTACTTC